This is a list of T cell receptor beta chains from one sample in a study of shared clonotypes between healthy human individuals. Libraries were prepared by immunoSEQ multiplex PCR; TCRdb keeps only in-frame clonotypes and omits some of them. The sample shows roughly 500,000 clones, around 73% of them seen only once. Sequenced: PBMCs. All receptors derive from a woman aged 40 to 49 in good health. Some clones in this sample may be carry-over from other donors' samples. Each CDR3 is given with its conserved first and last residue. Fields, in order: V gene, clone size, D gene, J gene, CDR3 protein, CDR3 DNA. A D gene is named only where the DNA matches it firmly. Clone size is given for some rows only: seen once, a few or many times, or a class if the clone is expanded.

TRBV28	NA	TRBD2	TRBJ2-2	CASGRVAGGTGELFF	TGTGCCAGCGGGAGAGTAGCGGGAGGCACCGGGGAGCTGTTTTTT
TRBV28	NA	NA	TRBJ2-1	CASSLAPSYNEQFF	TGTGCCAGCAGTTTAGCGCCGTCCTACAATGAGCAGTTCTTC
TRBV7-3	NA	NA	TRBJ1-1	CASSSGPRNTEAFF	TGTGCCAGCAGCTCGGGACCGAGGAACACTGAAGCTTTCTTT
TRBV9	NA	NA	TRBJ2-4	CASSMDGGVAKNIQYF	TGTGCCAGCTCGATGGACGGAGGGGTGGCCAAAAACATTCAGTACTTC
TRBV7-6	many	NA	TRBJ1-5	CASSLWGDQPQHF	TGTGCCAGCAGCTTATGGGGTGATCAGCCCCAGCATTTT
TRBV28	NA	NA	TRBJ1-4	CASMWAGENEKLFF	TGTGCCAGCATGTGGGCAGGGGAAAATGAAAAACTGTTTTTT
TRBV6-6	NA	NA	TRBJ2-5	CASSYWGETQYF	TGTGCCAGCAGTTACTGGGGGGAGACCCAGTACTTC
TRBV7-9	NA	NA	TRBJ2-3	CASSPDVVTQYF	TGTGCCAGCAGCCCCGACGTTGTTACGCAGTATTTT
TRBV28	few	NA	TRBJ1-3	CASSLPHSSGNTIYF	TGTGCCAGCAGTTTACCCCACAGCTCTGGAAACACCATATATTTT
TRBV7-2	NA	TRBD1	TRBJ2-7	CASSLEGASREQYF	TGTGCCAGCAGCTTAGAGGGGGCCTCTCGCGAGCAGTACTTC
TRBV5-1	NA	TRBD2	TRBJ2-5	CASSFSGSSEETQYF	TGCGCCAGCAGTTTTAGCGGGAGTAGTGAGGAGACCCAGTACTTC
TRBV10-3	NA	TRBD2	TRBJ2-5	CAISVGLAGVGTQYF	TGTGCCATCAGTGTCGGACTAGCGGGAGTAGGGACCCAGTACTTC
TRBV4-1	NA	TRBD1	TRBJ2-2	CASSQDSQGAGELFF	TGCGCCAGCAGCCAAGATAGTCAGGGGGCCGGGGAGCTGTTTTTT
TRBV4-1	NA	TRBD2	TRBJ2-1	CASSQGAPGLAGVFSGNEQFF	TGCGCCAGCAGCCAAGGGGCCCCGGGACTAGCGGGAGTTTTCAGCGGCAATGAGCAGTTCTTC
TRBV18	NA	TRBD1	TRBJ1-3	CASSPIHGQGLKSSGNTIYF	TGTGCCAGCTCACCCATCCACGGACAGGGCCTCAAAAGCTCTGGAAACACCATATATTTT
TRBV5-4	once	TRBD2	TRBJ2-1	CASSLGSGTYNEQFF	TGTGCCAGCAGCTTGGGTAGCGGGACCTACAATGAGCAGTTCTTC
TRBV6-6	NA	TRBD2	TRBJ2-3	CASSRTSGSFPDTQYF	TGTGCCAGCAGCCGGACTAGCGGGAGCTTCCCAGATACGCAGTATTTT
TRBV27	NA	NA	TRBJ2-2	CASSLWNRPGTGELFF	TGTGCCAGCAGTTTATGGAACAGGCCGGGCACCGGGGAGCTGTTTTTT
TRBV4-3	NA	NA	TRBJ2-7	CASSQESPSYEQYF	TGCGCCAGCAGCCAAGAAAGTCCCTCCTACGAGCAGTACTTC
TRBV7-9	NA	NA	TRBJ2-3	CASSLDPSTDTQYF	TGTGCCAGCAGCTTAGACCCAAGCACAGATACGCAGTATTTT
TRBV15	NA	NA	TRBJ2-5	CATSRDQWGRQSETQYF	TGTGCCACCAGCAGAGATCAGTGGGGGAGACAGTCCGAGACCCAGTACTTC
TRBV4-1	NA	NA	TRBJ1-2	CASSQDGGGGYGYTF	TGCGCCAGCAGCCAAGATGGGGGAGGGGGTTATGGCTACACCTTC
TRBV4-1	NA	NA	TRBJ2-7	CASSQASRFAQGWYEQYF	TGCGCCAGCAGCCAAGCAAGTCGGTTTGCGCAGGGATGGTACGAGCAGTACTTC
TRBV1	few	NA	TRBJ2-5	CTSKRGDWTSGTRGLNKETQYF	TGCACCAGCAAGAGGGGGGATTGGACTAGCGGGACGAGGGGCCTAAATAAGGAGACCCAGTACTTC
TRBV28	NA	NA	TRBJ1-2	CASSPGVYGYTF	TGTGCCAGCAGTCCGGGGGTCTATGGCTACACCTTC
TRBV18	NA	NA	TRBJ1-1	CASLTRNTEAFF	TGTGCCAGCTTGACACGGAACACTGAAGCTTTCTTT
TRBV7-6	many	TRBD1	TRBJ2-7	CASSLDDRGYEQYF	TGTGCCAGCAGCTTAGATGACAGGGGCTACGAGCAGTACTTC
TRBV6-6	NA	TRBD2	TRBJ2-7	CASSWTSYEQYF	TGTGCCAGCAGTTGGACTAGCTACGAGCAGTACTTC
TRBV5-1	NA	TRBD1	TRBJ2-7	CASSPGQGTFYEQYF	TGCGCCAGCAGCCCGGGACAGGGAACCTTCTACGAGCAGTACTTC
TRBV7-7	few	NA	TRBJ2-6	CASSLSLGAGANVLTF	TGTGCCAGCAGCTTAAGTCTCGGAGCGGGGGCCAACGTCCTGACTTTC
TRBV28	NA	NA	TRBJ1-4	CASNSLGSWLFF	TGTGCCAGCAACTCCTTGGGGAGTTGGCTGTTTTTT
TRBV5-5	NA	TRBD2	TRBJ2-1	CASSAGTSGVSYNEQFF	TGTGCCAGCAGCGCGGGGACTAGCGGGGTGTCCTACAATGAGCAGTTCTTC
TRBV2	once	NA	TRBJ2-7	CASSEGWLGSTYEQYF	TGTGCCAGCAGTGAAGGGTGGTTGGGAAGTACCTACGAGCAGTACTTC
TRBV19	NA	TRBD2	TRBJ2-5	CASSTSGSPETQYF	TGTGCCAGTAGTACTAGCGGGAGTCCAGAGACCCAGTACTTC
TRBV7-2	NA	NA	TRBJ1-4	CASRRGRNTNEKLFF	TGTGCCAGCAGGAGAGGACGTAATACTAATGAAAAACTGTTTTTT
TRBV9	NA	NA	TRBJ2-3	CASSVGRKTDTQYF	TGTGCCAGCAGCGTAGGGAGAAAAACAGATACGCAGTATTTT
TRBV28	NA	TRBD1	TRBJ2-5	CASSRTGLDEETQYF	TGTGCCAGCAGCCGGACAGGTCTTGATGAAGAGACCCAGTACTTC